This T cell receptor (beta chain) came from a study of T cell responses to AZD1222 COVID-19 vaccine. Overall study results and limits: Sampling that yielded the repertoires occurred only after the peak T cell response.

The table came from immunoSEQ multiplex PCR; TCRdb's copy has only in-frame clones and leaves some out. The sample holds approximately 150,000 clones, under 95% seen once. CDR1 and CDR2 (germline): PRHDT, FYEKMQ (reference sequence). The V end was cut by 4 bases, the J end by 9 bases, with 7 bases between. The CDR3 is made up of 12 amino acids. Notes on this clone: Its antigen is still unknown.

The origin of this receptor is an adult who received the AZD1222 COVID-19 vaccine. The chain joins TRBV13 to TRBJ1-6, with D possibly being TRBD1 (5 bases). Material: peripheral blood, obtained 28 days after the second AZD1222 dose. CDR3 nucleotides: TGTGCCAGCAGCTCGGGACCTTCACCCCTCCACTTT. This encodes CASSSGPSPLHF.